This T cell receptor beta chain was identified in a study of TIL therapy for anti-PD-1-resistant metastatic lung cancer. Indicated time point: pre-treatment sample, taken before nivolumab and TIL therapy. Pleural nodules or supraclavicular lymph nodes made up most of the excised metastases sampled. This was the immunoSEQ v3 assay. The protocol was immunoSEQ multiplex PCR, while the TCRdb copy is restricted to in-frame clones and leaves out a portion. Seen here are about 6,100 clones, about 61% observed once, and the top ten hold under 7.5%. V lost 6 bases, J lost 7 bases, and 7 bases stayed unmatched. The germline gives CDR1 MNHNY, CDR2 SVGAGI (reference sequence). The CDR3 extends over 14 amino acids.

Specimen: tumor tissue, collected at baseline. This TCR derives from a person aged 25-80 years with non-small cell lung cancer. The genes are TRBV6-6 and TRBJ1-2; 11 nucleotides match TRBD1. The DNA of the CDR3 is TGTGCCAGCAGGAAGGGACAGGGGGTGCGTGGCTACACCTTC. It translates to CASRKGQGVRGYTF.